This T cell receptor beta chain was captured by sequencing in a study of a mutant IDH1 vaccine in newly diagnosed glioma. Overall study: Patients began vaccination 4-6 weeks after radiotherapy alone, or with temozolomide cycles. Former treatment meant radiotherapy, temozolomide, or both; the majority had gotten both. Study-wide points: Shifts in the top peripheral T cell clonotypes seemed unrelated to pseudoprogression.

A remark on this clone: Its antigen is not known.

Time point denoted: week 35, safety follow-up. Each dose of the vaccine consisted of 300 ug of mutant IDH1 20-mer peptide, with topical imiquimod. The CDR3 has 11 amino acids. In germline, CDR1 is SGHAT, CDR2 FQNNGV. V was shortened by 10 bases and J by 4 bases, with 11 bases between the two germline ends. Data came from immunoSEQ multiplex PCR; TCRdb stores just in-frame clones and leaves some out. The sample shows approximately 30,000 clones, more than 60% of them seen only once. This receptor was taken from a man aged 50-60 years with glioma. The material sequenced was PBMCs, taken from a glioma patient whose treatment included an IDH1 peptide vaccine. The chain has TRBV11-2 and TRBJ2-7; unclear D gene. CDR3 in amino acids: CATSASYEQYF. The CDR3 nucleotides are TGTGCCACCTCCGCTTCTTACGAGCAGTACTTC.